These 25 T cell receptor beta chains came from one sample sequenced in a study of blood T cells in healthy people across ages (dated by TCRdb to about 2015). Library generation was performed with 5' RACE. Sequenced using an Illumina HiSeq 2500. The second PCR ran for roughly 7 to 11 cycles and used a J-beta primer mix along with a sample-barcoded 5' primer. TCRdb itself trimmed the public reads at Q25 with fastp, ran MiXCR and retained productive beta chains. Identical CDR3 protein sequences are pooled into one entry, listed with their most common genes and DNA. The sample table records 650,000 to 1,000,000 distinct CDR3 sequences; roughly 40% of these occur just once. Together, the top ten hold about an eighth of the sample. Sequenced input: blood. The receptor source for this set is a man aged 18 to 30 in good health.

The gene calls are TRBV6-6 and TRBJ1-1, with D perhaps matching TRBD1 (5 bases). V was shortened by 6 bases and J by 1 base, with 9 bases between the two germline ends. The CDR3 covers 13 residues. The V gene's germline CDR1 is MNHNY and CDR2 SVGAGI (reference sequence). CDR3 residues: CASRQTANTEAFF. In DNA, the CDR3 is TGTGCCAGCAGGCAGACAGCGAACACTGAAGCTTTCTTT.

The DNA for the CDR3 is TGTGCCAGCAGCCAAGGGGGCATACTAGATGTCATCGATGAGCAGTACTTC. Translating it yields CASSQGGILDVIDEQYF. This chain links TRBV14 with TRBJ2-5; D is perhaps TRBD1 or TRBD2 (5 bases each). V was cut by 1 base and J by 11 bases, with 26 bases left in between. Germline assignment: CDR1 SGHDN and CDR2 FVKESK. CDR3 size: 17 residues.

With respect to this clonotype: A much larger clone differs from this one at a single base, so this may be a read error. V gene TRBV6-5 combines with J gene TRBJ2-7, with D perhaps given as TRBD1 or TRBD2 (6 bases each). The CDR3 extends over 14 amino acids. Germline lookup yields CDR1 MNHEY and CDR2 SVGAGI. V lost 10 bases and J lost 7, with 23 bases in between. CDR3 protein: CATARGQTYNEQYF. The CDR3 region has the DNA TGTGCCACCGCCCGGGGGCAAACCTACAATGAGCAGTACTTC.

As to this clonotype: A much larger clone lies a single base off, so this may be a read error. The gene calls are TRBV10-3 and TRBJ1-2; D call uncertain. The germline V and J ends were trimmed by 2 bases and 6 bases, with 10 bases remaining between them. CDR1 and CDR2 from the germline V gene are ENHRY and SYGVKD. CDR3 size: 13 residues. CDR3 sequence: CAISENSGDGYTF. The CDR3 nucleotides read TGTGCCATCAGTGAGAATAGTGGGGATGGCTACACCTTC.

The rearrangement uses TRBV10-3 and TRBJ2-5, with a possible D match to TRBD2 (5 bases). CDR3 length: 14 residues. Looked up from germline, CDR1 is ENHRY and CDR2 is SYGVKD. Between the trimmed V and J ends, which lost 6 bases and 2 bases, there was a span of 13 bases. The chain's CDR3 is CAIREGVSQETQYF. As DNA, the CDR3 is TGTGCCATCAGAGAGGGTGTATCGCAAGAGACCCAGTACTTC.

This clonotype was found a few times. J is TRBJ2-5 and V is TRBV13; 10 bases align to TRBD1. The junction had 7 bases not matched to a gene; V was cut back by 5 bases and J by 1 base. Per the germline V gene, CDR1 is PRHDT and CDR2 is FYEKMQ (reference sequence). There are 16 residues in the CDR3. The CDR3 bases are TGTGCCAGCAGCCCCGGGACAGGGGACCTCCAAGAGACCCAGTACTTC. Protein: CASSPGTGDLQETQYF. Looking up the rest from reference TRBV13 and TRBJ2-5 gives the full variable domain: AAGVIQSPRHLIKEKRETATLKCYPIPRHDTVYWYQQGPGQDPQFLISFYEKMQSDKGSIPDRFSAQQFSDYHSELNMSSLELGDSALYFCASSPGTGDLQETQYFGPGTRLLVL.

The CDR3 DNA reads as TGTGCCTGGAGTGGGCGTCGGACAAATGGGGGCTACACCTTC. Translating it yields CAWSGRRTNGGYTF. The chain carries TRBV30 and TRBJ1-2; D possibly corresponds to TRBD1 (5 bases). V gave up 1 base and J gave up 8 bases, with 17 bases separating them. The CDR3 runs to 14 residues. Looked up from germline, CDR1 is GTSNPN and CDR2 is SVGIG (reference sequence).

The chain employs TRBV7-9 and TRBJ2-7; 7 bases map to TRBD1. Unmatched junction bases numbered 10, after V lost 5 bases and J lost 3 bases. Germline V CDR1 and CDR2: SEHNR, FQNEAQ (reference sequence). This CDR3 spans 15 amino acids. The CDR3 sequence: CASSPAGDRDYEQYF. For the CDR3, the DNA is TGTGCCAGCAGCCCTGCTGGGGACAGAGACTACGAGCAGTACTTC. The complete variable domain, with remaining parts taken from reference TRBV7-9 and TRBJ2-7, reads DTGVSQNPRHKITKRGQNVTFRCDPISEHNRLYWYRQTLGQGPEFLTYFQNEAQLEKSRLLSDRFSAERPKGSFSTLEIQRTEQGDSAMYLCASSPAGDRDYEQYFGPGTRLTVT.

The chain couples TRBV6-5 to TRBJ1-5, with a tentative D call TRBD1 (6 bases). The length of the CDR3 is 13 residues. Trimming shortened V by 4 bases and J by 8 bases, and 12 bases separated the two germline ends. Looked up from germline, CDR1 is MNHEY and CDR2 is SVGAGI. CDR3 nucleotide sequence: TGTGCCAGCAGTTTAGGGGGAAGTAAGCCCCAGCATTTT. Amino acid sequence: CASSLGGSKPQHF.

V is TRBV12-3 or TRBV12-4 and J is TRBJ1-4; D remains ambiguous. The CDR3 runs to 12 residues. Trimming shortened V by 3 bases and J by 15 bases, and 14 bases separated the two germline ends. The CDR3 here is CASSFSTKRVFF. The DNA of the CDR3 is TGTGCCAGCAGTTTCTCTACAAAGAGGGTGTTTTTT.

This rearrangement joins TRBV29-1 to TRBJ1-1; the match to TRBD1 covers 7 bases. Germline CDR1 reads SQVTM; CDR2 reads ANQGSEA. The length of the CDR3 is 12 residues. Trimming removed 6 bases from V and 4 bases from J; junction bases left unmatched: 5. The CDR3 DNA sequence: TGCAGCGTGGCAGGGGGAAGCACTGAAGCTTTCTTT. As protein: CSVAGGSTEAFF. Filled out from reference TRBV29-1 and TRBJ1-1, the complete variable domain reads SAVISQKPSRDICQRGTSLTIQCQVDSQVTMMFWYRQQPGQSLTLIATANQGSEATYESGFVIDKFPISRPNLTFSTLTVSNMSPEDSSIYLCSVAGGSTEAFFGQGTRLTVV.

V is TRBV27 and J is TRBJ1-1; 7 bases fit TRBD1. V was pared by 6 bases and J by 6 bases, with 10 bases of the junction left unmatched. CDR1 and CDR2 (germline): MNHEY, SMNVEV (reference sequence). This CDR3 comprises 14 residues. This CDR3 is CASSPVTGYAEAFF. The CDR3 region has the DNA TGTGCCAGCAGCCCCGTGACAGGGTACGCTGAAGCTTTCTTT.

Comment on this clonotype: One junction end does not reproduce the germline sequence, and a read error may be involved. The gene calls are TRBV5-6 and TRBJ1-2; TRBD1 agrees at 7 bases. Germline V gives CDR1 SGHDT, CDR2 YYEEEE. This CDR3 has 15 residues. The CDR3 region is CAGSLLGQTNFGYTF. The DNA for the CDR3 is TGTGCCGGCAGCTTGTTGGGACAGACCAACTTTGGCTACACCTTC.

The rearrangement joins TRBV7-2 to TRBJ1-1, with no clear D. The CDR3 totals 15 residues. The germline V and J ends were trimmed by 0 bases and 6 bases, with 14 bases remaining between them. Germline CDR1 is SGHTA and CDR2 is FQGNSA. This chain's CDR3 is CASSLAVGRRAEAFF. CDR3 nucleotides: TGTGCCAGCAGCTTAGCGGTGGGGAGGAGAGCTGAAGCTTTCTTT.

This clonotype showed up many times. The rearrangement uses TRBV12-3 or TRBV12-4 and TRBJ1-2; no firm D call. Trimming shortened V by 3 bases and J by 1 base, and 6 bases separated the two germline ends. The CDR3 is 13 amino acids. Written as DNA, the CDR3 is TGTGCCAGCAGTTTTCCAAGTAACTATGGCTACACCTTC. It specifies CASSFPSNYGYTF.

This clonotype was observed many times. The rearrangement links TRBV24-1 to TRBJ2-1; 9 bases line up with TRBD1. The germline V gene encodes CDR1 KGHDR and CDR2 SFDVKD. Germline trimming cut 3 bases from V and 4 bases from J; bases unmatched to any gene: 3. The CDR3 loop spans 15 amino acids. CDR3 DNA sequence: TGTGCCACCAGTGATGATGGGACAGGGTACAATGAGCAGTTCTTC. Its translation: CATSDDGTGYNEQFF.

V gene TRBV28 combines with J gene TRBJ2-1, with D perhaps matching TRBD1 or TRBD2 (5 bases each). The length of the CDR3 is 15 residues. The V end was cut by 2 bases, the J end by 7 bases, with 15 bases between. Germline CDR1 and CDR2: MDHEN and SYDVKM. This CDR3 is CASSLIHLGDNEQFF. CDR3 bases: TGTGCCAGCAGTTTAATCCATCTGGGGGATAATGAGCAGTTCTTC.

Turning to this clonotype: This sequence may be a read error, since a much larger clone differs from it by one base. J is TRBJ2-1 and V is TRBV5-5; either TRBD1 or TRBD2 may supply D (5 bases each). CDR1 and CDR2 (germline): SGHKS, YYEKEE (reference sequence). CDR3 length: 13 residues. V lost 3 bases to trimming and J lost 10 bases, with 14 bases between them. The CDR3 is CASSSRETYEQFF. DNA of the CDR3: TGTGCCAGCAGCTCCAGGGAGACCTACGAGCAGTTCTTC.

This clonotype was seen only a few times. The chain is built from TRBV7-2 and TRBJ2-1; TRBD2 matches at 8 bases. V lost 1 base and J lost 3; bases outside the gene matches: 8. From germline, CDR1 is SGHTA and CDR2 FQGNSA. The CDR3 is made up of 17 amino acids. The CDR3 DNA reads as TGTGCCAGCAGCTTAGGGGTATCCGGGGGGGGCTACAATGAGCAGTTCTTC. It codes for CASSLGVSGGGYNEQFF.

This clonotype appeared once. V and J are TRBV5-6 and TRBJ1-5, with D uncertain. V was trimmed by 2 bases and J by 2 bases, leaving 11 bases between them. CDR3 length: 15 amino acids. CDR1 SGHDT and CDR2 YYEEEE come from the germline V gene. CDR3 region: CASSFVERGNQPQHF. The CDR3, as DNA: TGTGCCAGCAGCTTCGTCGAGAGGGGCAATCAGCCCCAGCATTTT.

This clonotype was counted once. The chain couples TRBV30 to TRBJ1-2; D ambiguous. V was trimmed by 8 bases and J by 6 bases, leaving 10 bases between them. CDR1 and CDR2 from the germline V gene are GTSNPN and SVGIG (reference sequence). The CDR3 spans 10 residues. Written as DNA, the CDR3 is TGTGCCGGGTGGATCGATGGCTACACCTTC. Protein: CAGWIDGYTF.

V usage is TRBV2 and J usage is TRBJ2-1; D not certain. The germline V gene encodes CDR1 SNHLY and CDR2 FYNNEI. V shed 6 bases and J shed 8 bases, with 14 bases lying between them. This CDR3 has 13 residues. CDR3 region: CASSSNNRDEQFF. The CDR3 bases are TGTGCCAGCAGCTCAAATAATAGGGATGAGCAGTTCTTC.

The chain carries TRBV6-1 and TRBJ2-4; D remains unclear. The DNA end is a closer match to TRBJ2-7, so the J assignment may be wrong. The germline CDR1 and CDR2 sequences are MNHNS and SASEGT. This CDR3 comprises 12 residues. The CDR3 coding sequence is TGTGCCAGCAGTGCGGTGGGGTACGAGCAGTACTTC. It translates to CASSAVGYEQYF.

The chain is built from TRBV5-5 and TRBJ2-2; a possible D gene is TRBD2 (5 bases). Germline loops: CDR1 SGHKS, CDR2 YYEKEE (reference sequence). V dropped 2 bases and J dropped 6 bases, with 14 bases sitting between them. CDR3 size: 15 residues. CDR3 residues: CASSFVRFGAGELFF. DNA of the CDR3: TGTGCCAGCAGCTTCGTGCGGTTCGGGGCCGGGGAGCTGTTTTTT.

This clonotype was detected ten times or more. The chain joins TRBV12-3 or TRBV12-4 to TRBJ1-2; 9 nucleotides agree with TRBD1. This CDR3 spans 15 amino acids. V trimming: 5 bases; J trimming: 2 bases; junction bases outside the gene matches: 6. The CDR3 loop reads CASSLRDRVNYGYTF. The CDR3 bases are TGTGCCAGCAGTCTCCGGGACAGGGTGAACTATGGCTACACCTTC.